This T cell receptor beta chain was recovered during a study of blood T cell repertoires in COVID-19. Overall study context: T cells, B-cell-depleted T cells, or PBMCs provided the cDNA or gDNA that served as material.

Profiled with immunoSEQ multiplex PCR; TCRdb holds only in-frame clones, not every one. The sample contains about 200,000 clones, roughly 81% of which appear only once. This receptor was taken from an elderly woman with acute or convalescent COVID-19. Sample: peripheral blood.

The CDR3 nucleotides read TGTGCCAGCAGTCCTCAAGGCCGGGAGCCCGGCTACACCTTC. Translating gives CASSPQGREPGYTF. The genes are TRBV6-5 and TRBJ1-2; D is uncertain. There are 14 residues in the CDR3. Between the trimmed V and J ends, which lost 5 bases and 8 bases, there was a span of 18 bases. CDR1 MNHEY and CDR2 SVGAGI come from the germline V gene.